The rows below give T cell receptor beta chains drawn from one sample of a study of identical twins. From the 5' RACE reads, TCRdb called clonotypes with MiXCR, one entry per CDR3 protein. Of some 1,700,000 distinct CDR3 sequences detected, less than 35% appear once; the ten largest clones hold about 0.27%. Specimen: cord blood. These receptors came from a newborn girl in good health. Each CDR3 is given with its conserved first and last residue. The D gene is left open where the match is weak. Clone size is not always given. Where it is, it says once, few, many or a class for expanded clones.

clone_size,d_call,j_call,cdr3_length,v_call,cdr3_aa,cdr3_nt
.,.,TRBJ2-2,15,TRBV29-1,CSVEGSGLGTGELFF,TGCAGCGTTGAGGGAAGCGGATTGGGCACCGGGGAGCTGTTTTTT
.,TRBD2,TRBJ2-5,16,TRBV7-2,CASSLVSGGNQETQYF,TGTGCCAGCAGCTTAGTGAGCGGGGGGAACCAAGAGACCCAGTACTTC
.,.,TRBJ1-2,13,TRBV20-1,CSARLKVGYGYTF,TGCAGTGCTAGGCTAAAAGTAGGCTATGGCTACACCTTC
few,TRBD1,TRBJ2-7,13,TRBV2,CASKGQGSYEQYF,TGTGCCAGCAAGGGACAGGGGTCCTACGAGCAGTACTTC
many,.,TRBJ1-2,17,TRBV25-1,CASSDRGVTGRGYGYTF,TGTGCCAGCAGTGATCGAGGCGTGACAGGTCGGGGCTATGGCTACACCTTC
few,TRBD1,TRBJ2-4,17,TRBV7-2,CASSSRTGGEAKNIQYF,TGTGCCAGCAGCTCACGGACAGGGGGCGAAGCCAAAAACATTCAGTACTTC
once,.,TRBJ2-3,15,TRBV7-7,CASSLVGGPWDTQYF,TGTGCCAGCAGCTTGGTCGGGGGGCCATGGGATACGCAGTATTTT
.,.,TRBJ2-1,14,TRBV28,CASSWGGADNEQFF,TGTGCCAGCAGTTGGGGCGGAGCCGACAATGAGCAGTTCTTC
.,TRBD1,TRBJ1-5,17,TRBV18,CASSPTTGDSRNQPQHF,TGTGCCAGCTCACCAACGACAGGGGACTCGCGCAATCAGCCCCAGCATTTT
.,TRBD2,TRBJ2-3,16,TRBV5-1,CASSLSGLGYTDTQYF,TGCGCCAGCAGCTTGAGTGGACTAGGGTACACAGATACGCAGTATTTT
.,.,TRBJ2-4,14,TRBV30,CAWGIRAGKNIQYF,TGTGCCTGGGGTATTAGGGCGGGCAAAAACATTCAGTACTTC
few,.,TRBJ2-1,15,TRBV7-9,CASSLGTTTYNEQFF,TGTGCCAGCAGCTTAGGGACTACCACCTACAATGAGCAGTTCTTC
.,.,TRBJ2-1,12,TRBV29-1,CSARPARNEQFF,TGCAGCGCTAGGCCTGCCCGCAATGAGCAGTTCTTC
few,.,TRBJ2-2,16,TRBV9,CASSVRGRSNTGELFF,TGTGCCAGCAGCGTCCGGGGACGTTCGAACACCGGGGAGCTGTTTTTT
.,.,TRBJ2-1,14,TRBV7-2,CASSQGQKLNEQFF,TGTGCCAGCAGCCAAGGACAGAAACTCAATGAGCAGTTCTTC
.,TRBD1,TRBJ2-2,17,TRBV28,CASSFRGRAGGTGELFF,TGTGCCAGCAGTTTTCGAGGACGGGCAGGGGGCACCGGGGAGCTGTTTTTT
few,.,TRBJ1-4,13,TRBV27,CASSLRAEEKLFF,TGTGCCAGCAGTTTACGGGCCGAAGAAAAACTGTTTTTT
.,TRBD2,TRBJ2-1,19,TRBV4-2,CASSQDETSGPTVYNEQFF,TGTGCCAGCAGCCAAGATGAGACTAGCGGACCAACAGTCTACAATGAGCAGTTCTTC
.,TRBD1,TRBJ2-7,16,TRBV12-3/TRBV12-4,CASSFGQGISSYEQYF,TGTGCCAGCAGTTTCGGACAGGGGATAAGCTCCTACGAGCAGTACTTC
.,TRBD1,TRBJ1-5,13,TRBV3-1,CASSRQGHQPQHF,TGTGCCAGCAGCCGACAGGGGCATCAGCCCCAGCATTTT
.,.,TRBJ2-7,13,TRBV20-1,CSARWRSYNEQYF,TGCAGTGCTAGATGGCGATCCTACAATGAGCAGTACTTC
few,TRBD2,TRBJ2-4,17,TRBV4-2,CASSQEVVASGAGEQYF,TGTGCCAGCAGCCAAGAAGTGGTGGCTAGCGGGGCGGGGGAGCAGTACTTC
few,.,TRBJ1-6,14,TRBV20-1,CSARAGTANSPLHF,TGCAGTGCTAGAGCCGGGACTGCAAATTCACCCCTCCACTTT
.,.,TRBJ2-7,15,TRBV29-1,CSVEDGRASYNEQYF,TGCAGCGTTGAAGATGGCAGGGCCTCCTACAATGAGCAGTACTTC
.,.,TRBJ1-1,16,TRBV5-1,CASSLGPTGLNTEAFF,TGCGCCAGCAGCTTGGGCCCCACAGGGCTGAACACTGAAGCTTTCTTT
.,.,TRBJ2-5,14,TRBV30,CAWSVGGGVNEQYF,TGTGCCTGGAGTGTAGGAGGGGGGGTCAATGAGCAGTACTTC
.,TRBD1,TRBJ2-3,15,TRBV6-6,CASSFDRGSTDTQYF,TGTGCCAGCAGTTTTGACAGGGGGAGCACAGATACGCAGTATTTT
few,TRBD1,TRBJ2-3,15,TRBV7-9,CASSTPTGVTDTQYF,TGTGCCAGCAGCACCCCGACAGGGGTCACAGATACGCAGTATTTT
.,TRBD1,TRBJ1-6,15,TRBV11-2,CASSLSDRVGSPLHF,TGTGCCAGCAGCCTTAGCGACAGGGTTGGCTCACCCCTCCACTTT
.,.,TRBJ1-6,13,TRBV30,CAWADDFNSPLHF,TGTGCCTGGGCCGACGACTTCAATTCACCCCTCCACTTT
.,.,TRBJ2-2,15,TRBV12-3/TRBV12-4,CASSFVVSNTGELFF,TGTGCCAGCAGTTTTGTGGTTTCGAACACCGGGGAGCTGTTTTTT
few,TRBD1,TRBJ2-2,14,TRBV28,CASSPGTGNGELFF,TGTGCCAGCAGTCCCGGGACAGGGAACGGGGAGCTGTTTTTT
.,TRBD1,TRBJ1-5,17,TRBV6-6,CASSYPRTGVDNQPQHF,TGTGCCAGCAGTTACCCGAGGACAGGGGTAGACAATCAGCCCCAGCATTTT
few,.,TRBJ2-7,12,TRBV29-1,CSVVSSLGEQYF,TGCAGCGTTGTGAGCAGCCTTGGTGAGCAGTACTTC
many,.,TRBJ1-4,13,TRBV5-1,CASSPATDEKLFF,TGCGCCAGCAGCCCTGCGACGGATGAAAAACTGTTTTTT
few,.,TRBJ2-2,13,TRBV6-5,CASRTGRTGELFF,TGTGCCAGCAGGACAGGGAGGACCGGGGAGCTGTTTTTT
.,.,TRBJ2-5,13,TRBV6-5,CASRNRVRETQYF,TGTGCCAGCAGGAACAGGGTCCGGGAGACCCAGTACTTC
many,TRBD2,TRBJ2-7,15,TRBV7-2,CASSFTSGPLYEQYF,TGTGCCAGCAGCTTTACTAGCGGACCTCTTTACGAGCAGTACTTC
.,.,TRBJ2-3,15,TRBV28,CDSSRGLVSTDTQYF,TGTGACAGCAGTCGGGGACTTGTTAGCACAGATACGCAGTATTTT
.,TRBD1,TRBJ2-1,13,TRBV9,CASSEDRENEQFF,TGTGCCAGCAGCGAGGACAGGGAGAATGAGCAGTTCTTC
few,TRBD1,TRBJ1-1,16,TRBV7-9,CASSSRDRERNTEAFF,TGTGCCAGCAGCTCTAGGGACAGGGAGAGGAACACTGAAGCTTTCTTT
few,TRBD1,TRBJ2-3,14,TRBV24-1,CATATTGGTDTQYF,TGTGCCACCGCGACGACAGGGGGAACAGATACGCAGTATTTT
.,.,TRBJ1-1,13,TRBV20-1,CSAPDRMNTEAFF,TGCAGTGCTCCGGACAGAATGAACACTGAAGCTTTCTTT
.,.,TRBJ2-1,14,TRBV20-1,CIARRQGPYNEQFF,TGCATTGCTAGGCGACAAGGGCCCTACAATGAGCAGTTCTTC
.,.,TRBJ1-1,13,TRBV6-1,CASSEGLATEAFF,TGTGCCAGCAGCGAGGGGCTGGCCACTGAAGCTTTCTTT
many,.,TRBJ2-7,12,TRBV9,CASSVDVGEQYF,TGTGCCAGCAGCGTAGACGTAGGCGAGCAGTACTTC
.,.,TRBJ1-6,15,TRBV2,CASSEGTFDNSPLHF,TGTGCCAGCAGCGAAGGGACATTCGATAATTCACCCCTCCACTTT
few,.,TRBJ2-4,16,TRBV18,CASSPPQGASLVEQYF,TGTGCCAGCTCACCTCCTCAGGGCGCCTCACTAGTGGAGCAGTACTTC